This record concerns one TCR beta chain sequence. Trimming removed 5 bases at V and 13 bases at J, with 21 bases between. The length of the CDR3 is 14 residues. Looked up from germline, CDR1 is DFQATT and CDR2 is SNEGSKA (reference sequence). The data were obtained in a study of blood T cells in healthy people across ages. Sample-barcoded 5' priming and a J-beta primer mix drove a second PCR of about 6 to 12 cycles. TCRdb ran MiXCR on the 5' RACE reads and lists one entry per CDR3 protein. The sample shows more than 650,000 distinct CDR3 sequences, about 53% of them seen only once. The origin of this receptor is an elderly man in good health. Sequencing was performed on blood. The chain combines TRBV20-1 with TRBJ2-6, with D possibly matching TRBD1 (5 bases). The CDR3: CSARPSSGAPVLTF. The DNA of the CDR3 is TGCAGTGCTCGCCCGAGCTCTGGGGCCCCAGTCCTGACTTTC.